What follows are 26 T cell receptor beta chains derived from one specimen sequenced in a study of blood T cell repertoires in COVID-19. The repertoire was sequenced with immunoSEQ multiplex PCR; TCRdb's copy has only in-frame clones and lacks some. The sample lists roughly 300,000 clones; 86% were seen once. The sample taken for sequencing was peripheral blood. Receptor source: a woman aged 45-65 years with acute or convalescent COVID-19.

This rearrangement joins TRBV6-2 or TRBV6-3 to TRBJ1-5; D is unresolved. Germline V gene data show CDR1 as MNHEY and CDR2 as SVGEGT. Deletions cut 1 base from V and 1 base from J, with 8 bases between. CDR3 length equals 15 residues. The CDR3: CASSYLRVSNQPQHF. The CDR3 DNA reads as TGTGCCAGCAGTTACTTGAGGGTGAGCAATCAGCCCCAGCATTTT.

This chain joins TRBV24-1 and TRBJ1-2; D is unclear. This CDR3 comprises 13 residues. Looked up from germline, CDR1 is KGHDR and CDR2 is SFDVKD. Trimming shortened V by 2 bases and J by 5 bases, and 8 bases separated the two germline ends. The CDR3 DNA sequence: TGTGCCACCAGTGATTACCCAGATTATGGCTACACCTTC. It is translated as CATSDYPDYGYTF.

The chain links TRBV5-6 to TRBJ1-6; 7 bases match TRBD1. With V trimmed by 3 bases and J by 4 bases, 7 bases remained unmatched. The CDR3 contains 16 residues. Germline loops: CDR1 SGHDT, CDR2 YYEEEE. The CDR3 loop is CASSSITGDYNSPLHF. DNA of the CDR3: TGTGCCAGCAGCTCCATTACAGGGGATTATAATTCACCCCTCCACTTT.

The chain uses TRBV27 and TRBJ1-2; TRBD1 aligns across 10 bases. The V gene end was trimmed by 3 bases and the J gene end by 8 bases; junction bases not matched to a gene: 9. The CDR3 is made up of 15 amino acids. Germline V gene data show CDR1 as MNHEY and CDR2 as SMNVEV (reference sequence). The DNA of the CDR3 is TGTGCCAGCAGTTTTAAGGGACAGGGGACACAAGGCTACACCTTC. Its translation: CASSFKGQGTQGYTF.

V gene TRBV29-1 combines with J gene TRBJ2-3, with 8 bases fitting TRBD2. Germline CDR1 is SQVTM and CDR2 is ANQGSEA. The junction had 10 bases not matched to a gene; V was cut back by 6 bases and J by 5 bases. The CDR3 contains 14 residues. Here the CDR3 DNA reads TGCAGCGTAGCAGAACTAGCGGCGGGAGATACGCAGTATTTT. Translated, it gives CSVAELAAGDTQYF.

The CDR3 DNA reads TGTGCCAGCAGCTGGCGGGCCCAGGGACAGGGGTTTTTAACTAATGAAAAACTGTTTTTT. The encoded protein is CASSWRAQGQGFLTNEKLFF. This chain links TRBV5-5 with TRBJ1-4; 10 bases match TRBD1. V dropped 3 bases and J dropped 1; count of bases not matched to a gene: 15. The V gene's germline CDR1 is SGHKS and CDR2 YYEKEE (reference sequence). The length of the CDR3 is 20 residues.

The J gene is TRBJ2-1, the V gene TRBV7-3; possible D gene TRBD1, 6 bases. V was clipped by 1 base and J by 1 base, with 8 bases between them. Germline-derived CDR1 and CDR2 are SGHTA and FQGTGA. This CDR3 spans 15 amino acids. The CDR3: CASSLMRGSYNEQFF. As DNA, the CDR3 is TGTGCCAGCAGCTTAATGAGGGGGTCCTACAATGAGCAGTTCTTC.

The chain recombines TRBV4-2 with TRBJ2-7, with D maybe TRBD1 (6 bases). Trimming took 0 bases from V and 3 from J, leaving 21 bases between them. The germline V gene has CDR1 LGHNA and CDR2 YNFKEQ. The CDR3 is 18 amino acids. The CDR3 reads CASSQDLLLGDIYYEQYF. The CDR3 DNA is TGTGCCAGCAGCCAAGATCTTCTTCTGGGGGACATATACTACGAGCAGTACTTC.

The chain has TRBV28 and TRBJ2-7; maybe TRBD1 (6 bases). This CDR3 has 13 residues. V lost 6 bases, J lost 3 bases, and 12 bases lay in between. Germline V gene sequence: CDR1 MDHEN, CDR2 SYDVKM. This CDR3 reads CASRPQGNYEQYF. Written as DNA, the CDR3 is TGTGCCAGCAGGCCTCAGGGGAACTACGAGCAGTACTTC.

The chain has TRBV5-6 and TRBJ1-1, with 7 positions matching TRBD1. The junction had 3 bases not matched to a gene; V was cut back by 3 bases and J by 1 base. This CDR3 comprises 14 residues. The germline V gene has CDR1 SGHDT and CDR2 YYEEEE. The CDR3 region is CASSSHRGNTEAFF. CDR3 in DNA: TGTGCCAGCAGCTCCCACAGGGGGAACACTGAAGCTTTCTTT.

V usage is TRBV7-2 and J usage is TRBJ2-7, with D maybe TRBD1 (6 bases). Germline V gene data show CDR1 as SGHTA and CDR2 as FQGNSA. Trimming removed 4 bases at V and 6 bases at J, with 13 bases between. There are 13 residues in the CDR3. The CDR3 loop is CASSSDSTAEQYF. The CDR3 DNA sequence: TGTGCCAGCAGCTCGGACAGTACGGCCGAGCAGTACTTC.

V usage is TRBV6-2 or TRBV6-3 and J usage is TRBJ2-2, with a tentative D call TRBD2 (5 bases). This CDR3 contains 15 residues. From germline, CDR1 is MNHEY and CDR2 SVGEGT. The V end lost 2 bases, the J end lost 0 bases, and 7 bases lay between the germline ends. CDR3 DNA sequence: TGTGCCAGCAGTTACCGGGGTACGAACACCGGGGAGCTGTTTTTT. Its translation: CASSYRGTNTGELFF.

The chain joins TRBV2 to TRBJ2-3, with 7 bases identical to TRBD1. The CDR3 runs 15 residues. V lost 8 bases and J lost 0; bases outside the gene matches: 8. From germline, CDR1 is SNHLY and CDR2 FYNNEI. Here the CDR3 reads CASGDQDRSTDTQYF. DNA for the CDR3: TGTGCCAGCGGGGATCAGGACAGGAGCACAGATACGCAGTATTTT.

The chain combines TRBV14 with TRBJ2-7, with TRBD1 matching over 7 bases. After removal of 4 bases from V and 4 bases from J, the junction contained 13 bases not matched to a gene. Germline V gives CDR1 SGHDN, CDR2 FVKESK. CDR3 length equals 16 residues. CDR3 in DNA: TGTGCCAGCAGCCCCCCCACGGGACAGTCGAGATACGAGCAGTACTTC. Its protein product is CASSPPTGQSRYEQYF.

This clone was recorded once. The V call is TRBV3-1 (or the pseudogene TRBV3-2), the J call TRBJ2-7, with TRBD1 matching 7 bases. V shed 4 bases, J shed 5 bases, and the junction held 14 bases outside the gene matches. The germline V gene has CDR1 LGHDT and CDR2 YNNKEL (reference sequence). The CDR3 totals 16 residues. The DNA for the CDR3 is TGTGCCAGCAGCCTCCTCCCAGGGGGACGTCTCGACGAGCAGTACTTC. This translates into CASSLLPGGRLDEQYF.

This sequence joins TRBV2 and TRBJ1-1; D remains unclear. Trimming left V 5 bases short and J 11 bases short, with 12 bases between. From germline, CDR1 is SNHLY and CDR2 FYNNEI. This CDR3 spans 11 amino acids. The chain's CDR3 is CASSPDGGAFF. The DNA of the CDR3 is TGTGCCAGCAGTCCTGACGGCGGGGCTTTCTTT. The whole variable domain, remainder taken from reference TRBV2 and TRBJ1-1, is EPEVTQTPSHQVTQMGQEVILRCVPISNHLYFYWYRQILGQKVEFLVSFYNNEISEKSEIFDDQFSVERPDGSNFTLKIRSTKLEDSAMYFCASSPDGGAFFGQGTRLTVV.

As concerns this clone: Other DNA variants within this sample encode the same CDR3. The CDR3 loop reads CAWSVGQNYGYTF. The CDR3 DNA follows: TGTGCCTGGAGTGTTGGGCAGAACTATGGCTACACCTTC. The chain couples TRBV30 to TRBJ1-2; D is undetermined. The germline V gene encodes CDR1 GTSNPN and CDR2 SVGIG (reference sequence). The germline V and J ends were trimmed by 0 bases and 2 bases, with 7 bases remaining between them. The CDR3 is made up of 13 amino acids. The variable domain in full, with the rest retrieved from reference TRBV30 and TRBJ1-2, is SQTIHQWPATLVQPVGSPLSLECTVEGTSNPNLYWYRQAAGRGLQLLFYSVGIGQISSEVPQNLSASRPQDRQFILSSKKLLLSDSGFYLCAWSVGQNYGYTFGSGTRLTVV.

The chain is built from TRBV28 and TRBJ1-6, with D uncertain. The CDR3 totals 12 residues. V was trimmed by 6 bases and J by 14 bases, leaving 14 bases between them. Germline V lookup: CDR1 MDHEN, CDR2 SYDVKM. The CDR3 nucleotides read TGTGCCAGCAGCCGAGAGGATTCGGCCCTCCACTTT. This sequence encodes CASSREDSALHF.

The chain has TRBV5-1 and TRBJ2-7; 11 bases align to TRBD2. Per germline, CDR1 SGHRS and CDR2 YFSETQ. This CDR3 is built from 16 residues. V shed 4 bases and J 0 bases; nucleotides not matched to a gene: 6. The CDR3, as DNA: TGCGCCAGCAGCCGAGGACTAGCGGGCAACTCCTACGAGCAGTACTTC. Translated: CASSRGLAGNSYEQYF. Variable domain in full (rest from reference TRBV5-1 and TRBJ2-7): KAGVTQTPRYLIKTRGQQVTLSCSPISGHRSVSWYQQTPGQGLQFLFEYFSETQRNKGNFPGRFSGRQFSNSRSEMNVSTLELGDSALYLCASSRGLAGNSYEQYFGPGTRLTVT.

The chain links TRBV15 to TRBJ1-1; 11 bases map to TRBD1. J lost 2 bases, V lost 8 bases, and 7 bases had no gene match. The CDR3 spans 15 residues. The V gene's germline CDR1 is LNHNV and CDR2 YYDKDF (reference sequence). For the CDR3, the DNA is TGTGCCACCCAAAGGACAGGGGGCGATAACACTGAAGCTTTCTTT. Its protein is CATQRTGGDNTEAFF.

The CDR3 nucleotides are TGCGCCAGCAGCCAAGAGGGGGCTAGCCGAAACAATGAGCAGTTCTTC. This translates into CASSQEGASRNNEQFF. The chain is built from TRBV4-3 and TRBJ2-1, with a weak D call TRBD1 (6 bases). The ends were cut back, 0 bases at V and 5 bases at J, with 14 bases in the middle. CDR1 and CDR2 from the germline V gene are LGHNA and YSLEER. This CDR3 comprises 16 residues.

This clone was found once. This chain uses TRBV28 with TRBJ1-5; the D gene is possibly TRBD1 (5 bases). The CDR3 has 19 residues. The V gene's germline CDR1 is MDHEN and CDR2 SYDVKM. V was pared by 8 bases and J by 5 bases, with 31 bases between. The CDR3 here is CASVSTLREASLNHQPQHF. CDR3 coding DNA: TGTGCCAGCGTATCTACCCTCAGGGAAGCCAGCCTTAACCATCAGCCCCAGCATTTT. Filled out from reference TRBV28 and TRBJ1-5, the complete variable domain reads DVKVTQSSRYLVKRTGEKVFLECVQDMDHENMFWYRQDPGLGLRLIYFSYDVKMKEKGDIPEGYSVSREKKERFSLILESASTNQTSMYLCASVSTLREASLNHQPQHFGDGTRLSIL.

CDR3 nucleotide sequence: TGTGCCAGCAGCCTCAGGGGGAGTCGCGAGCAGTACTTC. Protein: CASSLRGSREQYF. The genes are TRBV28 and TRBJ2-7; 7 nucleotides agree with TRBD1. This CDR3 has 13 amino acids. Germline CDR1 MDHEN, CDR2 SYDVKM. J lost 6 bases, V lost 6 bases, and 8 bases had no gene match.

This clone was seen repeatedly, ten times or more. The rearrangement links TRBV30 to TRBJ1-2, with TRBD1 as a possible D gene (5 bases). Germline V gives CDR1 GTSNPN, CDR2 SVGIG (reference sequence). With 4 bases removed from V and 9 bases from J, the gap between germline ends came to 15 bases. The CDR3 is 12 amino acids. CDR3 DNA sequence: TGTGCCTGGACCGCTGACGCAGGGAGCTACACCTTC. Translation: CAWTADAGSYTF.

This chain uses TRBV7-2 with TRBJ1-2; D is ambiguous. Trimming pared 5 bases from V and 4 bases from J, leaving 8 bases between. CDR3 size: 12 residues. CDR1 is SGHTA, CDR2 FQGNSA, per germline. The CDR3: CASSPRGYGYTF. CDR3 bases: TGTGCCAGCAGCCCGCGGGGCTATGGCTACACCTTC. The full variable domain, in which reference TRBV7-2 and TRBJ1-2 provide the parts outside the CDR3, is GAGVSQSPSNKVTEKGKDVELRCDPISGHTALYWYRQSLGQGLEFLIYFQGNSAPDKSGLPSDRFSAERTGGSVSTLTIQRTQQEDSAVYLCASSPRGYGYTFGSGTRLTVV.

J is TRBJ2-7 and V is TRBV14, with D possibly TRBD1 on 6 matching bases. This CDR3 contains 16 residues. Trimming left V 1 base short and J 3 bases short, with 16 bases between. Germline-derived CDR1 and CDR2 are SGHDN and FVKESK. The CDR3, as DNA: TGTGCCAGCAGCCAAGCAAACAGGGCCCAGGACTACGAGCAGTACTTC. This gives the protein CASSQANRAQDYEQYF.